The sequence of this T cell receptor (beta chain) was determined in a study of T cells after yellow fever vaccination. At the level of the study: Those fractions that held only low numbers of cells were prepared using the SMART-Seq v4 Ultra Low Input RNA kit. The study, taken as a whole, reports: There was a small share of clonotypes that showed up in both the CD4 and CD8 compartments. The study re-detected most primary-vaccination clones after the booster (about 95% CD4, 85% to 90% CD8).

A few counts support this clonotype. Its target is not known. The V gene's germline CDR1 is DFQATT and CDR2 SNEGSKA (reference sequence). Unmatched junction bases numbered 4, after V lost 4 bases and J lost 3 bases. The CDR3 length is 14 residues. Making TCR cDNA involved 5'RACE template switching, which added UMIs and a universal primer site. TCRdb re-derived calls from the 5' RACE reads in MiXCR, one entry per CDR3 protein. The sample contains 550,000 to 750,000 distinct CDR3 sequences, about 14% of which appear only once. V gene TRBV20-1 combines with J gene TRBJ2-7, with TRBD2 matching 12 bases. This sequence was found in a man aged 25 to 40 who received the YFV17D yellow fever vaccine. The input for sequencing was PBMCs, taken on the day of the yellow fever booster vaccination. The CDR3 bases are TGCAGTGCTAAAAGGACTAGCGGGGACTACGAGCAGTACTTC. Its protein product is CSAKRTSGDYEQYF.